This T cell receptor (beta chain) was captured in a study of T cell clonotyping in hematopoietic cell transplantation. Study-wide points: Pathologically expanded recipient clonotypes increased progressively from day 30 to day 180 as diversity fell. At the given depth, recipient repertoires were over 97% de novo clonotypes. Broader posttransplant TCR repertoire diversity was predicted by graft donor and pretransplant recipient Inverse Simpson Index values. CD4 and CD8 repertoire contributions could not be separated without sorting.

Comments on this clone: Its cognate antigen is unknown.

Sequenced by immunoSEQ multiplex PCR; TCRdb stores in-frame clones only, minus some. The sample holds approximately 7,500 clones, approximately 89% seen once. The sequence came from a male patient younger than 35 who had an allogeneic stem cell transplant from a related donor, so the T cells may come from the graft donor. Some clones in this sample may be carry-over from other donors' samples. This sample comprised PBMCs, obtained 100 days after allogeneic stem cell transplant.

DNA for the CDR3: TGTGCCAGCAGTGAATGGACAGGGGGTGTCACTGAAGCTTTCTTT. It is translated as CASSEWTGGVTEAFF. The V call is TRBV6-1, the J call TRBJ1-1; TRBD1 matches 10 bases. The germline V gene encodes CDR1 MNHNS and CDR2 SASEGT. The CDR3 spans 15 residues. With V trimmed by 2 bases and J by 4 bases, 4 bases remained unmatched.